This paragraph reports one T cell receptor beta chain. This entry comes from a study of blood T cell repertoires in COVID-19. Study in general: Sources were T cells, B-cell-depleted T cells, or PBMCs; the material itself was cDNA or gDNA.

Original methodology: Quantification of nucleated cells was approximated via reference gene primer amplification. TCRdb's copy holds only in-frame clones and misses some; the assay was immunoSEQ multiplex PCR. V, J and clone size derive from that table, while D and trimming were established from the DNA sequence. The data contain about 98,000 clones, roughly 82% of them singletons. The length of the CDR3 is 14 residues. The V and J ends lost 2 bases and 5 bases, in that order; junction bases with no gene match: 5. Germline V gene sequence: CDR1 LGHDT, CDR2 YNNKEL (reference sequence). This clonotype was sampled from a human donor in a cohort sampled during active COVID-19. The sequencing input was peripheral blood. The chain carries TRBV3-1 (or the pseudogene TRBV3-2) and TRBJ2-5, with TRBD1 identical over 7 bases. CDR3 loop: CASSQTGARETQYF. In nucleotides, the CDR3 is TGTGCCAGCAGCCAAACAGGGGCCCGGGAGACCCAGTACTTC.